Following are 23 T cell receptor beta chains from one sample sequenced in a study of response to subunit inactivated influenza vaccine. TCRdb re-derived calls from the RT-PCR reads in MiXCR, one entry per CDR3 protein. This repertoire shows hundreds of thousands of distinct CDR3 sequences, roughly 10% found once; its top ten account for 9.5% to 13%. The sequencing used PBMCs from blood, collected on the day of vaccination. Receptor source: a man over 45 who received an inactivated influenza vaccine.

The chain couples TRBV5-1 to TRBJ2-2; D possibly corresponds to TRBD1 (6 bases). Germline V gene data show CDR1 as SGHRS and CDR2 as YFSETQ. The CDR3 totals 17 residues. V lost 4 bases to trimming and J lost 6 bases, with 22 bases between them. Here the CDR3 DNA reads TGCGCCAGCAGCGTACCCGTTTCAGGGGATAACGCCGGGGAGCTGTTTTTT. This codes for CASSVPVSGDNAGELFF.

The sample holds a few counts of this clonotype. This chain uses TRBV4-2 with TRBJ1-5; D gene unclear. Germline V gene sequence: CDR1 LGHNA, CDR2 YNFKEQ. Deletions cut 4 bases from V and 6 bases from J, with 10 bases between. The CDR3 extends over 13 amino acids. CDR3 nucleotide sequence: TGTGCCAGCAGCCCCAGAAAGGCTCAGCCCCAGCATTTT. Amino acid sequence: CASSPRKAQPQHF.

This clonotype was seen repeatedly, ten times or more. V is TRBV12-3 or TRBV12-4 and J is TRBJ2-1, with D possibly matching TRBD1 (6 bases). V gave up 4 bases and J gave up 5 bases, with 18 bases separating them. The CDR3 length is 16 residues. The CDR3 sequence: CASSWFLGTSHNEQFF. CDR3 DNA: TGTGCCAGCAGTTGGTTTTTGGGGACAAGTCACAATGAGCAGTTCTTC.

The gene calls are TRBV20-1 and TRBJ2-5; D is uncertain. This CDR3 is built from 13 residues. V was shortened by 1 base and J by 1 base, with 7 bases between the two germline ends. Germline CDR1 is DFQATT and CDR2 is SNEGSKA (reference sequence). The CDR3 spells CSARAGRQETQYF. CDR3 DNA: TGCAGTGCTAGAGCTGGCCGCCAAGAGACCCAGTACTTC.

This rearrangement joins TRBV29-1 to TRBJ2-7; 8 bases agree with TRBD1. From germline, CDR1 is SQVTM and CDR2 ANQGSEA. Trimming removed 6 bases from V and 0 bases from J; junction bases left unmatched: 10. The length of the CDR3 is 15 residues. CDR3 amino acids: CSVTSTGGGSYEQYF. In DNA, the CDR3 is TGCAGCGTCACCTCCACAGGGGGTGGCTCCTACGAGCAGTACTTC.

This clonotype was detected ten times or more. The chain couples TRBV28 to TRBJ2-1; 10 bases fit TRBD2. CDR1 MDHEN and CDR2 SYDVKM come from the germline V gene. CDR3 length: 18 residues. Unmatched junction bases numbered 7, after V lost 1 base and J lost 1 base. CDR3 residues: CASSLFLGLAPSYNEQFF. CDR3 coding DNA: TGTGCCAGCAGTTTATTCTTGGGACTAGCGCCTTCCTACAATGAGCAGTTCTTC.

This clonotype was seen many times. The J gene is TRBJ2-1, the V gene TRBV12-3 or TRBV12-4, with 10 positions matching TRBD1. This CDR3 contains 11 residues. The V and J ends lost 10 bases and 14 bases, in that order; junction bases with no gene match: 8. CDR3 sequence (DNA): TGTGCCACGACCCACGGGACAGGGGAGTTCTTC. As protein: CATTHGTGEFF.

The table lists this clonotype with many counts. This chain links TRBV12-3 or TRBV12-4 with TRBJ2-1; maybe TRBD2 (5 bases). The length of the CDR3 is 14 residues. V was cut by 3 bases and J by 7 bases, with 13 bases left in between. The CDR3 coding sequence is TGTGCCAGCAGTTTTGCCGGGGTGGGTAATGAGCAGTTCTTC. Translation gives CASSFAGVGNEQFF.

The chain joins TRBV11-1 to TRBJ2-7, with 8 bases aligning to TRBD2. The CDR3 loop spans 20 amino acids. The germline V gene encodes CDR1 SGHAT and CDR2 FQDESV (reference sequence). V shed 5 bases, J shed 3 bases, and the junction held 24 bases outside the gene matches. CDR3 sequence: CASSPGSEILWTSWDYEQYF. The DNA of the CDR3 is TGTGCCAGCAGCCCCGGCTCAGAGATTTTATGGACTAGCTGGGACTACGAGCAGTACTTC.

This clonotype has more than one count but fewer than ten. The chain has TRBV7-2 and TRBJ2-7, with D maybe TRBD2 (7 bases). Deletions cut 4 bases from V and 4 bases from J, with 23 bases between. In germline, CDR1 is SGHTA, CDR2 FQGNSA. This CDR3 has 17 amino acids. The CDR3 spells CASSSRGGSGTLYEQYF. In nucleotides, the CDR3 is TGTGCCAGCAGCTCGAGGGGGGGAAGTGGGACTCTATACGAGCAGTACTTC.

The V and J genes are TRBV7-2 and TRBJ1-3; D ambiguous. Trimming took off 6 bases at V and 0 bases at J, with 12 bases between the two ends. The germline V gene has CDR1 SGHTA and CDR2 FQGNSA. The CDR3 is made up of 15 amino acids. The DNA for the CDR3 is TGTGCCAGCAGACCGGACGGATACTCTGGAAACACCATATATTTT. Amino acids: CASRPDGYSGNTIYF.

This rearrangement joins TRBV25-1 to TRBJ2-1; 9 bases fit TRBD1. Germline V CDR1 and CDR2: MGHDK, SYGVNS. The CDR3 length is 15 residues. V lost 3 bases to trimming and J lost 5 bases; unmatched junction nucleotides: 5. CDR3 region: CASSDRDRADNEQFF. The CDR3 DNA reads TGTGCCAGCAGTGACCGGGACAGGGCAGACAATGAGCAGTTCTTC.

The V call is TRBV7-6, the J call TRBJ2-2; a possible D gene is TRBD1 (5 bases). The CDR3 totals 15 residues. V lost 4 bases and J 5 bases, leaving 14 bases between the germline ends. CDR1 and CDR2 from the germline V gene are SGHVS and FNYEAQ. The CDR3 nucleotides read TGTGCCAGCAGCTCCCCAGGGCTTGGGACCGGGGAGCTGTTTTTT. Protein sequence: CASSSPGLGTGELFF.

This clonotype was seen many times. The chain carries TRBV10-3 and TRBJ2-7; D perhaps matches TRBD1 (6 bases). The V gene lost 5 bases and the J gene lost 3 bases, with 14 bases spanning the gap. CDR1 and CDR2 from the germline V gene are ENHRY and SYGVKD. This CDR3 is built from 14 residues. The CDR3 is CAISQGLQGYEQYF. DNA for the CDR3: TGTGCCATCAGTCAGGGGCTCCAGGGCTACGAGCAGTACTTC.

This rearrangement joins TRBV6-1 to TRBJ2-1; possible D gene TRBD2, 6 bases. CDR3 length equals 17 residues. The V end lost 7 bases, the J end lost 9 bases, and 28 bases lay between the germline ends. Looked up from germline, CDR1 is MNHNS and CDR2 is SASEGT. CDR3 protein: CASTEEGSNLIHSEQFF. The DNA for the CDR3 is TGTGCCAGCACCGAGGAGGGCTCCAACCTTATTCACAGTGAGCAGTTCTTC.

This clonotype was seen just once. The chain combines TRBV20-1 with TRBJ2-1; D possibly corresponds to TRBD1 (6 bases). CDR1 is DFQATT, CDR2 SNEGSKA, per germline (reference sequence). V was trimmed by 6 bases and J by 4 bases, leaving 16 bases between them. This CDR3 is built from 14 residues. The CDR3 sequence is CSANRESVYNEQFF. CDR3 in DNA: TGCAGTGCAAACAGGGAGTCGGTTTACAATGAGCAGTTCTTC.

This clonotype was observed a single time. The genes are TRBV9 and TRBJ2-3; D is uncertain. Germline values: CDR1 SGDLS, CDR2 YYNGEE. The CDR3 is made up of 16 amino acids. V lost 3 bases to trimming and J lost 2 bases, with 16 bases between them. CDR3 DNA sequence: TGTGCCAGCAGCGACACCGGGCCCCGGCCCACAGATACGCAGTATTTT. Protein sequence: CASSDTGPRPTDTQYF.

This clonotype was seen ten or more times. The rearrangement joins TRBV7-9 to TRBJ2-2; TRBD1 is a possible D gene (5 bases). Trimming pared 3 bases from V and 6 bases from J, leaving 8 bases between. Germline-derived CDR1 and CDR2 are SEHNR and FQNEAQ (reference sequence). CDR3 size: 13 residues. This CDR3 is CASSFTGPGELFF. Here the CDR3 DNA reads TGTGCCAGCAGCTTTACAGGTCCCGGGGAGCTGTTTTTT. The full variable domain, in which reference TRBV7-9 and TRBJ2-2 provide the parts outside the CDR3, is DTGVSQNPRHKITKRGQNVTFRCDPISEHNRLYWYRQTLGQGPEFLTYFQNEAQLEKSRLLSDRFSAERPKGSFSTLEIQRTEQGDSAMYLCASSFTGPGELFFGEGSRLTVL.

This clonotype was observed a handful of times. The chain couples TRBV2 to TRBJ2-1; D remains unclear. Germline assignment: CDR1 SNHLY and CDR2 FYNNEI. The CDR3 runs 13 residues. Trimming took 5 bases from V and 4 from J, leaving 9 bases between them. The CDR3 spells CASSNGVYNEQFF. CDR3 bases: TGTGCCAGCAGTAATGGTGTATACAATGAGCAGTTCTTC. Supplemented by reference TRBV2 and TRBJ2-1, the full variable domain reads EPEVTQTPSHQVTQMGQEVILRCVPISNHLYFYWYRQILGQKVEFLVSFYNNEISEKSEIFDDQFSVERPDGSNFTLKIRSTKLEDSAMYFCASSNGVYNEQFFGPGTRLTVL.

The chain uses TRBV5-5 and TRBJ2-3; D gene unclear. Germline CDR1 and CDR2: SGHKS and YYEKEE (reference sequence). This CDR3 has 15 amino acids. V was clipped by 0 bases and J by 0 bases, with 8 bases between them. CDR3 sequence reads: CASSLEGFSTDTQYF. DNA for the CDR3: TGTGCCAGCAGCTTGGAAGGGTTTAGCACAGATACGCAGTATTTT.

This chain connects TRBV12-3 or TRBV12-4 to TRBJ2-2; D is undetermined. V gave up 5 bases and J gave up 8 bases, with 18 bases separating them. CDR3 length: 15 amino acids. The CDR3 DNA reads TGTGCCAGCAGTCTCGGGCCCGCGAGTGGGGGGGAGCTGTTTTTT. Protein: CASSLGPASGGELFF.

This clonotype has at least ten counts. This chain joins TRBV18 and TRBJ2-1; weak D call: TRBD2 (6 bases). The V end was cut by 1 base, the J end by 10 bases, with 8 bases between. CDR3 length equals 12 residues. Germline CDR1 KGHSH, CDR2 LQKENI. The CDR3 is CASSPRAGEQFF. For the CDR3, the DNA is TGTGCCAGCTCACCACGGGCGGGAGAGCAGTTCTTC.

This rearrangement joins TRBV20-1 to TRBJ2-7, with D perhaps matching TRBD1 or TRBD2 (6 bases each). The CDR3 length is 12 residues. Germline V lookup: CDR1 DFQATT, CDR2 SNEGSKA (reference sequence). Trimming removed 7 bases at V and 0 bases at J, with 10 bases between. This chain's CDR3 is CSGRDTSYEQYF. In DNA form, the CDR3 reads TGCAGTGGGCGGGACACCTCCTACGAGCAGTACTTC.